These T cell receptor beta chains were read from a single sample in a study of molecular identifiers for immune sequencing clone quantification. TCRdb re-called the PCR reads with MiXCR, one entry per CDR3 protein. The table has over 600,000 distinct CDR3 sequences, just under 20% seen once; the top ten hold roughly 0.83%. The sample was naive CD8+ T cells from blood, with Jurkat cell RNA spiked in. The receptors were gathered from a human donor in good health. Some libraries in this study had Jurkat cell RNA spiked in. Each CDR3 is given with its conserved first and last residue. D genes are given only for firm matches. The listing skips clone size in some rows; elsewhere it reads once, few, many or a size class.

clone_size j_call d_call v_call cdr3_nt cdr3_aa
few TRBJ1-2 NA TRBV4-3 TGCGCCAGCAGCCAAGGGTCGACAGACGACCCTAAGGGCTACACCTTC CASSQGSTDDPKGYTF
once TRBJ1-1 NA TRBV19 TGTGCCAGTAAGGGTCTGCCCGGTAACACTGAAGCTTACTTT CASKGLPGNTEAYF
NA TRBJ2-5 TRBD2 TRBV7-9 TGTGCCAGCAGCTTAGTTGGGCTAGCGGAAGAGACCCAGTACTTC CASSLVGLAEETQYF
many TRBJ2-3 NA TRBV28 TGTGCCAGCAGCCTACAGGGTTCTAGCACAGATACGCAGTATTTT CASSLQGSSTDTQYF
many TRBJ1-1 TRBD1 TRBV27 TGTGCCAGTGGACAGGGGTTGAACACTGAAGCTTTCTTT CASGQGLNTEAFF
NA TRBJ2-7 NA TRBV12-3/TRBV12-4 TGTGCCTGCACTTCCCATGGTGGGGCGCAGTACTTC CACTSHGGAQYF
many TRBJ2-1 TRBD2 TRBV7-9 TGTGCCAGCAGCGTACCTAGCGGGAGACCTAGCAATGAGCAGTTCTTC CASSVPSGRPSNEQFF
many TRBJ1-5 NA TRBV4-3 TGCGCCAGCAGCCAAGACAGGGATGGTTATCAGCCCCAGCATTTT CASSQDRDGYQPQHF
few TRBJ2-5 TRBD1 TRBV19 TGTGCCAGTAGTATAGACACGGGACAGGGTCGCACCGAGACCCAGTACTTC CASSIDTGQGRTETQYF
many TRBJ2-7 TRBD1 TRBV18 TGTGCCAGCTCACCGTACGACGTCCCAGGGGGCCACGAGCAGTACTTC CASSPYDVPGGHEQYF
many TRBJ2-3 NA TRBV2 TGTGCCAGCAGTGAATGGAGCGCTAGCACAGATACGCAGTATTTT CASSEWSASTDTQYF
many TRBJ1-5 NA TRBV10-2 TGCGCCAGCAGTGAGTCCGGCGGGATCCGGCCCCAGCATTTT CASSESGGIRPQHF
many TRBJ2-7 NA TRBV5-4 TGTGCCAGCAGCGAATGGAGCCTCACAGACTACGAGCAGTACTTC CASSEWSLTDYEQYF
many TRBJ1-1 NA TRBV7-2 TGTGCCAGCAGCATCCGAACGGTGGATGGAGCTTTCTTT CASSIRTVDGAFF
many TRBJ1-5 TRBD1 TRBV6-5 TGTGCCAGCATTGGACAGGGAGGCAATCAGCCCCAGCATTTT CASIGQGGNQPQHF
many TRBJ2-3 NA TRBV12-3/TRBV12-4 TGTGCCAGCAGCCCTCGACATAACACAGATACGCAGTATTTT CASSPRHNTDTQYF
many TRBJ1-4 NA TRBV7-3 TGTGCCAGCAGCTTACGGGGGGCAAGTCCTGTTTTGGGAAAACTGTTTTTT CASSLRGASPVLGKLFF
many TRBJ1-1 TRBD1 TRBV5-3 TGTGCCAGAAGCCGACAGGTCCCGGGACAGGGGCCCAACACTGAAGCTTTCTTT CARSRQVPGQGPNTEAFF
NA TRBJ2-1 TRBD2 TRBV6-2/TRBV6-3 TGTGCCAGTTCCAGCGGGGGTCATGAGCAGTTCTTC CASSSGGHEQFF
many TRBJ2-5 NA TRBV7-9 TGTGCCAGCAGCTTACGACTTGAAGAGACCCAGTACTTC CASSLRLEETQYF
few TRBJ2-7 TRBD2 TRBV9 TGTGCCAGCAGCCCCGGCGGGGGAGGTTACGAGCAGTACTTC CASSPGGGGYEQYF
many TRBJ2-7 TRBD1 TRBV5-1 TGCGCCAGCAGCTTGGCCGGGGACAGGGGGTACTACGAGCAGTACTTC CASSLAGDRGYYEQYF
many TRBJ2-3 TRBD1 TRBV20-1 TGCAGTGCAAAACCGGGACAGGCTATCACAGATACGCAGTATTTT CSAKPGQAITDTQYF
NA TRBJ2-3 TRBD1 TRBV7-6 TGTGCCAGCAGCTTAGATTGGCAGGGGGCGCAGAATACGCAGTATTTT CASSLDWQGAQNTQYF
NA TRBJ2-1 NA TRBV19 TGTGCCAGTAGTATTTTAGGACTCACCTACAATGAGCAGTTCTTC CASSILGLTYNEQFF
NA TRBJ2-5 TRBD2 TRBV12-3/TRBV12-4 TGTGCCAGCAGTCCACCGGGACTAGCGGGAACACGGGCGTACTTC CASSPPGLAGTRAYF
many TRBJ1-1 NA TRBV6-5 TGTGCCAGCAGTTACGGGGCGCTTATGAACACTGAAGCTTTCTTT CASSYGALMNTEAFF
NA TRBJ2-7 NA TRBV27 TGTGCCAGCAGTTTCCTGGGGAGAGTCCACGAGCAGTACTTC CASSFLGRVHEQYF
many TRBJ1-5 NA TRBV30 TGTGCCTGGAGTGTACTAGGGGTCCTGCAGCCCCAGCATTTT CAWSVLGVLQPQHF
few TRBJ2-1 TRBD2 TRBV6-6 TGTGCCAGCAGTCCATCGACTAGCGGTTATAGCAATGAGCAGTTCTTC CASSPSTSGYSNEQFF
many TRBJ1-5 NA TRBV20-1 TGCAGTGCTAGGGAGGGATGGAGTAGCAATCAGCCCCAGCATTTT CSAREGWSSNQPQHF
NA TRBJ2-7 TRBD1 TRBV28 TGTGCCACCAGGGACAGGGGGCTCCACGAGCAGTACTTC CATRDRGLHEQYF
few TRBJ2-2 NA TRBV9 TGTGCCAGCAGCGGCGGGGACAGAGCTGACACCGGGGAGCTGTTTTTT CASSGGDRADTGELFF
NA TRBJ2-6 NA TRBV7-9 TGTGCCAGCAGCTACCAGGGATGGGGGGCCAACGTCCTGACTTTC CASSYQGWGANVLTF
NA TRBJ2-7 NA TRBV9 TGTGCCAGCAGCGTAGGGGGGGAATCCTACGAGCAGTACTTC CASSVGGESYEQYF
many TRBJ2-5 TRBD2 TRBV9 TGTGCCAGCAGCGTAGAGGGACTAGCAGCCTTCGAGACCCAGTACTTC CASSVEGLAAFETQYF
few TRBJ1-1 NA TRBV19 TGTGCCAGTAGTATTTCGACATATACGAACACTGAAGCTTTCTTT CASSISTYTNTEAFF
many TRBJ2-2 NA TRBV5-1 TGCGCCAGCAGCTCTATACTGACAGGAGCGAACACCGGGGAGCTGTTTTTT CASSSILTGANTGELFF
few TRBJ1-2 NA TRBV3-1 TGTGCCAGCAGCCTAACGTTAAGGCAGGGTGATGGCTACACCTTC CASSLTLRQGDGYTF
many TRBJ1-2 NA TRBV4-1 TGCGCCAGCAGCCAAGAAGGTTTTAACTATGGCTACACCTTC CASSQEGFNYGYTF
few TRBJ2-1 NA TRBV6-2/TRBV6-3 TGTGCCAGCAGTTACAGGCGGCACAATGAGCAGTTCTTC CASSYRRHNEQFF
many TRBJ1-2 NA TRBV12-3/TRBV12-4 TGTGCCAGCAGTCCAGTCGGGAGGGTTGACTATGGCTACACCTTC CASSPVGRVDYGYTF
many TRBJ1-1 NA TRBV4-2 TGTGCCAGCAGCCTGCCCGAGACAGCCAACACTGAAGCTTTCTTT CASSLPETANTEAFF
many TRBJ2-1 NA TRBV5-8 TGTGCCAGCAGAATGGACACTAGCTCCTACAATGAGCAGTTCTTC CASRMDTSSYNEQFF
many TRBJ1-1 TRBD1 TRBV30 TGTGCCTGGAGCACGGGACAGGGAGGGACTGAAGCTTTCTTT CAWSTGQGGTEAFF
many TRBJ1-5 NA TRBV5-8 TGTGCCAGCACCGCCAGCCACGGGCAGCCCCAGCATTTT CASTASHGQPQHF
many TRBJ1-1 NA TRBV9 TGTGCCAGCAGCGTAGAAGGGGTCACTGAAGCTTTCTTT CASSVEGVTEAFF
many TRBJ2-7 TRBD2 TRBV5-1 TGCGCCAGTAATGAGTGGACAGCGGGATTAGCGGGAGGGCCGTCGACCGAGCAGTACTTC CASNEWTAGLAGGPSTEQYF
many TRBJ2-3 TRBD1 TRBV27 TGTGCCAGCAATGATGGACAGGGGGCATTAGGGGCAGATACGCAGTATTTT CASNDGQGALGADTQYF
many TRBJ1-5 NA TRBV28 TGTGCCAGCAGTTTATACAGGGTTAGCAATCAGCCCCAGCATTTT CASSLYRVSNQPQHF
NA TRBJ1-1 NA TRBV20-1 TGCAGTGCTAGACAGGGTCAGAACACTGAAGCTTTCTTT CSARQGQNTEAFF
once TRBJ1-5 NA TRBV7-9 TGTGCCAGCAGCTCCTCCAGCATGTGTTACGATAGCAATCAGCCCCAGCATTTT CASSSSSMCYDSNQPQHF